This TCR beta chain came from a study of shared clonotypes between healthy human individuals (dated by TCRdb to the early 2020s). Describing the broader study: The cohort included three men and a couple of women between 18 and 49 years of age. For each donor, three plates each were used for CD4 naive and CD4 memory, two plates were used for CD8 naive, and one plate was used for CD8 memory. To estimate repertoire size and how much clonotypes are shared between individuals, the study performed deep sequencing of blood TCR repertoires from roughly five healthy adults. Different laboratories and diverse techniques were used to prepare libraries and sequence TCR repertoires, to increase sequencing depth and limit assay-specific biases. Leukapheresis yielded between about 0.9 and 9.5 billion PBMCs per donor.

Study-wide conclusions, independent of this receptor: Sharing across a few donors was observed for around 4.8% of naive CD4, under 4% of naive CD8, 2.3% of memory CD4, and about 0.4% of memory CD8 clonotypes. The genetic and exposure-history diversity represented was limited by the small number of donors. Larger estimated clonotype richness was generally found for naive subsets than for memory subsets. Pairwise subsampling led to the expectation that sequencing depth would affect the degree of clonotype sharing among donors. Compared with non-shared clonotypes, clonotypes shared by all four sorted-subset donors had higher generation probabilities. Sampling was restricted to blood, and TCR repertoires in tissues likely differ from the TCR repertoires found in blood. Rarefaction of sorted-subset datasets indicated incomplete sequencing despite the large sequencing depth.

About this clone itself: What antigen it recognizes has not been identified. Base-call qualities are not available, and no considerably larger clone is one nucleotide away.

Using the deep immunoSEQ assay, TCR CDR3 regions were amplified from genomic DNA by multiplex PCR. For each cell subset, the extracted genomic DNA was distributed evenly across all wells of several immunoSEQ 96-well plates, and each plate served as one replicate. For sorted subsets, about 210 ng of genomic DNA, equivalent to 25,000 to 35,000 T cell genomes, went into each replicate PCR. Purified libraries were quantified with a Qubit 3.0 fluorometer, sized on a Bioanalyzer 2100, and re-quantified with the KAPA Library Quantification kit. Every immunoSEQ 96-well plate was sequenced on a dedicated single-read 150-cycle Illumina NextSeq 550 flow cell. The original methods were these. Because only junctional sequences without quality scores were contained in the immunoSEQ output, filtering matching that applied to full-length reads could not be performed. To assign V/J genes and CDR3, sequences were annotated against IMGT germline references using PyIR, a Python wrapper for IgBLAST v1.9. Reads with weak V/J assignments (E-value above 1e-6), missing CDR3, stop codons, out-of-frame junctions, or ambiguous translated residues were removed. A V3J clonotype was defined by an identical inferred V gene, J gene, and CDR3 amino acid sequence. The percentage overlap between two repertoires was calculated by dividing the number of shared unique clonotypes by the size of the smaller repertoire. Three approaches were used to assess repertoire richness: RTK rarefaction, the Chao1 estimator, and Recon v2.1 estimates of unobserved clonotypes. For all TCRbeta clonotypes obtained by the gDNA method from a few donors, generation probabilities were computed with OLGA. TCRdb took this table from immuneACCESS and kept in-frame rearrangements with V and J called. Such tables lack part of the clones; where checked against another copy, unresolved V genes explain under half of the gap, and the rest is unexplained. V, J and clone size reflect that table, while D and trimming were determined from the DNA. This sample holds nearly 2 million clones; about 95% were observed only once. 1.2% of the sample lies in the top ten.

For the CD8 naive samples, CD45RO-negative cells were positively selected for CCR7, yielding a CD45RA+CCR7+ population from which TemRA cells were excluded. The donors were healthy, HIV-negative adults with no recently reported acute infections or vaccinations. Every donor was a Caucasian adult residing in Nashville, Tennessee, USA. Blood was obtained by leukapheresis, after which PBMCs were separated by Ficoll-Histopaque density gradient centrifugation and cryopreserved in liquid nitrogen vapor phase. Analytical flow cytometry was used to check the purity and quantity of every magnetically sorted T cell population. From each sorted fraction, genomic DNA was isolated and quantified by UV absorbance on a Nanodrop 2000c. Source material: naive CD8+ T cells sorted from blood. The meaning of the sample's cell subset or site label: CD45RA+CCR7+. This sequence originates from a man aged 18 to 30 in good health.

The CDR3 in this case is CASSLGTADLYEQYF. The nucleotides are TGTGCCAGCAGCTTAGGGACAGCCGACCTCTACGAGCAGTACTTC. Rearrangement joined TRBV11-2 to TRBJ2-7; the D gene is perhaps TRBD1, from 6 matching bases. The CDR3 has 15 amino acids, counting the end cysteine and phenylalanine. The read is trimmed to its CDR3 DNA, 45 bases read in frame from base 1. As encoded in the germline V gene, CDR1 is SGHAT while CDR2 is FQNNGV. The trim is 1 base for V and 3 bases for J, with a gap of 13 bases between the germline ends.